What follows is one T cell receptor beta chain and its context. Clones were read by immunoSEQ multiplex PCR, and TCRdb kept only the in-frame ones, dropping some. The sample yields about 180,000 clones, around 82% seen once. This record comes from a study of blood T cell repertoires in COVID-19. The specimen sequenced was PBMCs or T cells enriched from blood (not recorded which). This receptor was taken from a man aged 60-69 years who had recovered from COVID-19.

This chain's CDR3 is CASSVIGTSGNEQFF. CDR3 DNA sequence: TGTGCCAGTAGTGTTATCGGGACTAGCGGTAATGAGCAGTTCTTC. V gene TRBV19 combines with J gene TRBJ2-1; TRBD2 aligns across 11 bases. V shed 5 bases, J shed 7 bases, and the junction held 7 bases outside the gene matches. The CDR3 runs 15 residues. The V gene's germline CDR1 is LNHDA and CDR2 SQIVND (reference sequence).